The 26 T cell receptor beta chains given below trace back to one sample, sequenced in a study of T-cell reconstitution after alpha-beta-depleted transplantation in children. Using unique molecular identifiers, the investigators prepared the TCRbeta library. Each CDR3 protein gets one entry after TCRdb re-called the PCR reads with MiXCR. The sample holds approximately 490,000 distinct CDR3 sequences, roughly an eighth seen once. The material sequenced was PBMCs from the stem cell graft donor, taken from the stem cell graft. All receptors derive from a human donor who donated a stem cell graft to a child with combined immunodeficiency.

As for this clonotype: Germline and junction disagree at one end, which may indicate a read error. The rearrangement joins TRBV5-6 to TRBJ2-1; possible D gene TRBD2, 7 bases. The CDR3 has 17 amino acids. The V gene's germline CDR1 is SGHDT and CDR2 YYEEEE. The CDR3 DNA reads TGTGCCATCAGCCTCGGGGGGCTTACGTCCTCCTACAATGAGCAGTTCTTC. As protein: CAISLGGLTSSYNEQFF. Drawing the rest from reference TRBV5-6 and TRBJ2-1, the complete variable domain is DAGVTQSPTHLIKTRGQQVTLRCSPKSGHDTVSWYQQALGQGPQFIFQYYEEEERQRGNFPDRFSGHQFPNYSSELNVNALLLGDSALYLCAISLGGLTSSYNEQFFGPGTRLTVL.

The rearrangement uses TRBV12-3 or TRBV12-4 and TRBJ1-2; D unclear. The CDR3 is made up of 14 amino acids. V shed 1 base and J shed 0 bases, with 6 bases lying between them. The CDR3 protein is CASSLGPTNYGYTF. The CDR3 coding sequence is TGTGCCAGCAGTTTAGGGCCGACTAACTATGGCTACACCTTC.

V usage is TRBV5-6 and J usage is TRBJ2-3, with D possibly matching TRBD2 (6 bases). Germline CDR1 reads SGHDT; CDR2 reads YYEEEE. Trimming left V 4 bases short and J 2 bases short, with 14 bases between. CDR3 length: 15 residues. The CDR3 reads CASSPAGRYTDTQYF. DNA of the CDR3: TGTGCCAGCAGCCCGGCAGGGAGGTACACAGATACGCAGTATTTT.

This clonotype was counted only a few times. The rearrangement uses TRBV6-2 or TRBV6-3 and TRBJ2-7; the D gene is possibly TRBD2 (5 bases). This CDR3 contains 14 residues. CDR1 is MNHEY and CDR2 is SVGEGT in the germline V gene. Trimming cost V 2 bases and J 3 bases, with 11 bases left between them. Written as DNA, the CDR3 is TGTGCCAGCAGTTACAGGAGACGGGACTACGAGCAGTACTTC. This gives the protein CASSYRRRDYEQYF.

This clonotype was seen at least ten times. The chain recombines TRBV9 with TRBJ2-7; TRBD1 might be the D (6 bases). V gave up 3 bases and J gave up 3 bases, with 16 bases separating them. The CDR3 spans 15 residues. The V gene's germline CDR1 is SGDLS and CDR2 YYNGEE. CDR3 region: CASSAWEQGVYEQYF. The CDR3 DNA follows: TGTGCCAGCAGCGCTTGGGAACAGGGTGTCTACGAGCAGTACTTC.

This sequence joins TRBV18 and TRBJ2-1; D is unresolved. CDR1 and CDR2 (germline): KGHSH, LQKENI. The CDR3 has 17 amino acids. V was cut by 0 bases and J by 0 bases, with 12 bases left in between. DNA of the CDR3: TGTGCCAGCTCACCACCTGATGGGGTTAGCTCCTACAATGAGCAGTTCTTC. Encoded protein: CASSPPDGVSSYNEQFF.

Only a few counts were recorded for this clonotype. The rearrangement links TRBV28 to TRBJ2-7; D possibly corresponds to TRBD2 (5 bases). Germline lookup yields CDR1 MDHEN and CDR2 SYDVKM. The CDR3 loop spans 13 amino acids. CDR3 in amino acids: CGVLDEGSYEQYF. The CDR3 DNA sequence: TGTGGGGTCCTGGACGAGGGCTCCTACGAGCAGTACTTC. Using reference TRBV28 and TRBJ2-7 for the parts outside the CDR3, the full variable domain is DVKVTQSSRYLVKRTGEKVFLECVQDMDHENMFWYRQDPGLGLRLIYFSYDVKMKEKGDIPEGYSVSREKKERFSLILESASTNQTSMYLCGVLDEGSYEQYFGPGTRLTVT.

In regard to this clonotype: One end of the junction does not line up with germline, which may come from a read error. The chain employs TRBV5-1 and TRBJ2-3; 8 bases are a match to TRBD2. The germline CDR1 and CDR2 sequences are SGHRS and YFSETQ. There are 14 residues in the CDR3. The CDR3 here is CAISSTTSVDTQYF. The CDR3 DNA is TGCGCCATCAGCTCCACGACTAGCGTGGATACGCAGTATTTT.

In its sample, this clonotype was seen a few times. The chain recombines TRBV15 with TRBJ2-1, with D possibly matching TRBD1 (6 bases). CDR1 and CDR2 (germline): LNHNV, YYDKDF (reference sequence). V lost 1 base and J lost 7, with 8 bases in between. The length of the CDR3 is 13 residues. The CDR3 DNA is TGTGCCACCAGCAGAGTACAGGGAAATGAGCAGTTCTTC. This encodes CATSRVQGNEQFF. Complete variable domain (other parts from reference TRBV15 and TRBJ2-1): DAMVIQNPRYQVTQFGKPVTLSCSQTLNHNVMYWYQQKSSQAPKLLFHYYDKDFNNEADTPDNFQSRRPNTSFCFLDIRSPGLGDTAMYLCATSRVQGNEQFFGPGTRLTVL.

The CDR3 coding sequence is TGTGCCAGCAGAGGGGGATACTACGAGCAGTACTTC. Protein: CASRGGYYEQYF. J is TRBJ2-7 and V is TRBV6-1; a weak D match, TRBD1 (6 bases). CDR3 length: 12 amino acids. CDR1 and CDR2 from the germline V gene are MNHNS and SASEGT. The germline V and J ends were trimmed by 6 bases and 3 bases, with 9 bases remaining between them.

This rearrangement joins TRBV12-3 or TRBV12-4 to TRBJ1-1; no firm D call. Deletions cut 5 bases from V and 4 bases from J, with 14 bases between. The CDR3 is 14 residues long. CDR3 residues: CASSPPVSPTEAFF. In DNA, the CDR3 is TGTGCCAGCAGTCCCCCCGTTTCCCCCACTGAAGCTTTCTTT.

The chain is built from TRBV4-3 and TRBJ2-7, with D possibly TRBD2 on 6 matching bases. This CDR3 has 13 amino acids. V was cut by 4 bases and J by 6 bases, with 13 bases left in between. From germline, CDR1 is LGHNA and CDR2 YSLEER. As DNA, the CDR3 is TGCGCCAGCAGCCCCCCGGGAGCCCTCGAGCAGTACTTC. Amino acids: CASSPPGALEQYF.

This clonotype has at least ten counts. The chain uses TRBV20-1 and TRBJ2-3; D is undetermined. The CDR3 extends over 11 amino acids. CDR1 is DFQATT and CDR2 is SNEGSKA in the germline V gene (reference sequence). V dropped 6 bases and J dropped 3 bases, with 7 bases sitting between them. CDR3 bases: TGCAGTGCCACTCCGACAGATACGCAGTATTTT. This gives the protein CSATPTDTQYF.

The V call is TRBV5-1, the J call TRBJ1-1, with TRBD1 matching 7 bases. CDR3 length: 14 amino acids. V was pared by 1 base and J by 3 bases, with 3 bases of the junction left unmatched. Germline lookup yields CDR1 SGHRS and CDR2 YFSETQ. The CDR3 DNA sequence: TGCGCCAGCAGCTTGACAGGGGAGTACACTGAAGCTTTCTTT. Translating gives CASSLTGEYTEAFF. The entire variable domain, with the rest obtained from reference TRBV5-1 and TRBJ1-1, is as follows: KAGVTQTPRYLIKTRGQQVTLSCSPISGHRSVSWYQQTPGQGLQFLFEYFSETQRNKGNFPGRFSGRQFSNSRSEMNVSTLELGDSALYLCASSLTGEYTEAFFGQGTRLTVV.

The V and J genes are TRBV7-2 and TRBJ1-1, with TRBD1 as a possible D gene (6 bases). This CDR3 spans 21 amino acids. Germline V CDR1 and CDR2: SGHTA, FQGNSA. Trimming took 2 bases from V and 5 from J, leaving 33 bases between them. In DNA form, the CDR3 reads TGTGCCAGCAGCTTACTTCCCCCTTGGGGGGCGCCACAGGAGAAGAGTACTGAAGCTTTCTTT. Translation: CASSLLPPWGAPQEKSTEAFF.

This clonotype was recorded a few times. This chain joins TRBV12-3 or TRBV12-4 and TRBJ2-3; 8 bases agree with TRBD1. This CDR3 spans 15 amino acids. J gave up 0 bases and V 6 bases, and 5 bases lay outside the gene matches. The CDR3 DNA follows: TGTGCCAGCAGCTACGGACAGGGAAGCACAGATACGCAGTATTTT. Translated: CASSYGQGSTDTQYF.

Only a few counts were recorded for this clonotype. V and J are TRBV7-9 and TRBJ2-3; TRBD2 aligns across 7 bases. CDR3 size: 17 residues. The V gene end was trimmed by 4 bases and the J gene end by 3 bases; junction bases not matched to a gene: 13. CDR1 SEHNR and CDR2 FQNEAQ come from the germline V gene (reference sequence). The CDR3 DNA reads TGTGCCAGCAGCTACGCGACGGGGGGAGCCGGTACAGATACGCAGTATTTT. Protein: CASSYATGGAGTDTQYF. The full variable domain, completed using reference TRBV7-9 and TRBJ2-3, is DTGVSQNPRHKITKRGQNVTFRCDPISEHNRLYWYRQTLGQGPEFLTYFQNEAQLEKSRLLSDRFSAERPKGSFSTLEIQRTEQGDSAMYLCASSYATGGAGTDTQYFGPGTRLTVL.

The V and J genes are TRBV5-1 and TRBJ2-7, with 10 positions matching TRBD2. J was trimmed by 3 bases and V by 1 base; bases with no gene match: 4. Per germline, CDR1 SGHRS and CDR2 YFSETQ. This CDR3 has 15 residues. The CDR3 region is CASSLLLAGVYEQYF. The CDR3 nucleotides are TGCGCCAGCAGCTTGCTCCTAGCGGGAGTCTACGAGCAGTACTTC.

This chain links TRBV10-3 with TRBJ1-2; no definite D call. V was cut by 4 bases and J by 4 bases, with 13 bases left in between. Germline V gene lookup returns CDR1 ENHRY and CDR2 SYGVKD. The CDR3 is 14 amino acids. CDR3 sequence (DNA): TGTGCCATCAGTGCCGGCAGGTCGTTCTATGGCTACACCTTC. Its protein is CAISAGRSFYGYTF.

The table lists this clonotype with many counts. The gene calls are TRBV10-3 and TRBJ2-7; tentative D call: TRBD2 (5 bases). CDR3 length: 12 residues. V gave up 2 bases and J gave up 6 bases, with 8 bases separating them. Per germline, CDR1 ENHRY and CDR2 SYGVKD. The chain's CDR3 is CAISERDTEQYF. DNA of the CDR3: TGTGCCATCAGTGAGCGGGATACCGAGCAGTACTTC.

The gene calls are TRBV6-2 or TRBV6-3 and TRBJ2-7, with 9 nucleotides matching TRBD1. Germline lookup yields CDR1 MNHEY and CDR2 SVGEGT. This CDR3 comprises 14 residues. Losses at the gene ends were 5 bases for V and 7 bases for J; bases not matched to a gene: 9. The CDR3 nucleotides are TGTGCCAGCAGTCCTGGGACAGGGAGCGGGGAGCAGTACTTC. This encodes CASSPGTGSGEQYF.

This clonotype turned up a few times. The chain couples TRBV20-1 to TRBJ1-5; 9 bases are a match to TRBD1. V trimming: 5 bases; J trimming: 5 bases; junction bases outside the gene matches: 7. The CDR3 is made up of 14 amino acids. The germline V gene encodes CDR1 DFQATT and CDR2 SNEGSKA (reference sequence). The CDR3 sequence is CSASPGQGHQPQHF. DNA for the CDR3: TGCAGTGCTTCACCGGGACAGGGCCATCAGCCCCAGCATTTT.

This clonotype was detected only a few times. The genes are TRBV6-5 and TRBJ1-1, with D tentatively TRBD1 (5 bases). From germline, CDR1 is MNHEY and CDR2 SVGAGI. Trimming stripped 0 bases from V and 4 bases from J, with 12 bases between. The length of the CDR3 is 15 residues. This CDR3 is CASSYSGVGSTEAFF. The CDR3 nucleotides read TGTGCCAGCAGTTACTCAGGGGTTGGGAGCACTGAAGCTTTCTTT.

This clonotype came up a few times. The genes are TRBV29-1 and TRBJ2-1; D is possibly TRBD2 (6 bases). V lost 3 bases, J lost 4 bases, and 10 bases lay in between. The CDR3 covers 13 residues. The V gene's germline CDR1 is SQVTM and CDR2 ANQGSEA. CDR3 bases: TGCAGCGTTGAGGGGGGAGTTTACAATGAGCAGTTCTTC. It is translated as CSVEGGVYNEQFF.

This clonotype was counted between two and nine times. The chain employs TRBV19 and TRBJ1-6, with 10 bases fitting TRBD1. Per germline, CDR1 LNHDA and CDR2 SQIVND (reference sequence). V was pared by 4 bases and J by 9 bases, with 9 bases of the junction left unmatched. The CDR3 is made up of 16 amino acids. CDR3 nucleotides: TGTGCCAGTAGTACCTCTGGGACAGGGGTGAGTTCACCCCTCCACTTT. Translation gives CASSTSGTGVSSPLHF.

The chain carries TRBV7-8 and TRBJ2-5, with 9 bases matching TRBD2. The V segment lost 2 bases and the J segment 5 bases; nucleotides outside the gene matches: 6. The length of the CDR3 is 15 residues. CDR1 is SGHVS, CDR2 FQNEAQ, per germline. The CDR3: CASSLMREGLETQYF. CDR3 in DNA: TGTGCCAGCAGCTTAATGCGGGAGGGTTTGGAGACCCAGTACTTC.